This T cell receptor (beta chain) was captured by sequencing in a study of T-cell reconstitution after alpha-beta-depleted transplantation in children. From germline, CDR1 is SGHRS and CDR2 YFSETQ. The CDR3 has 16 residues. V shed 1 base and J 3 bases; nucleotides not matched to a gene: 6. Remarks on this clonotype: The antigen is not known.

Researchers prepared the TCRbeta library using unique molecular identifiers, the study reports. TCRdb re-called the PCR reads with MiXCR, one entry per CDR3 protein. The sample consists of about a million distinct CDR3 sequences, around 30% of them appearing once. Whole-study results and caveats: The high TCRbeta diversity at day 60 in some patients came from surviving recipient T cells and thymic progenitors. By about two months after transplant, alpha-beta T cells reportedly arose from several hundred graft clones that had expanded.

V is TRBV5-1 and J is TRBJ2-1; TRBD1 matches 8 bases. The sample was PBMCs, mostly from graft donor cells, taken 360 days after TCRalphabeta/CD19-depleted stem cell transplant. This clonotype was sampled from a boy in the first two years of life who had a stem cell transplant for SCID, so the T cells may come from the graft donor. The CDR3 sequence is CASSLSGGSFYNEQFF. The DNA of the CDR3 is TGCGCCAGCAGCTTGTCAGGGGGCAGTTTCTACAATGAGCAGTTCTTC.